The 30 T cell receptor beta chains given below trace back to one sample, sequenced in a study of blood T cell repertoires in COVID-19. The protocol was immunoSEQ multiplex PCR, while the TCRdb copy is restricted to in-frame clones and leaves out a portion. The sample holds approximately 50,000 clones, 75% to 90% seen once. The material sequenced was peripheral blood. These receptor sequences come from a human donor in a cohort sampled during active COVID-19.

The chain joins TRBV19 to TRBJ1-1, with TRBD1 matching 7 bases. From germline, CDR1 is LNHDA and CDR2 SQIVND (reference sequence). The CDR3 runs 13 residues. The V gene end was trimmed by 9 bases and the J gene end by 8 bases; junction bases not matched to a gene: 12. In DNA, the CDR3 is TGTGCCAGCCTTGACAGGGTGGATAGGGAAGCTTTCTTT. This gives the protein CASLDRVDREAFF.

The sample holds a few counts of this clone. This chain connects TRBV6-6 to TRBJ2-6; perhaps TRBD2 as D (5 bases). The CDR3 extends over 15 amino acids. V dropped 5 bases and J dropped 2 bases, with 10 bases sitting between them. Germline assignment: CDR1 MNHNY and CDR2 SVGAGI (reference sequence). The CDR3 region has the DNA TGTGCCAGCAGTGACCGGGAACCTGGGGCCAACGTCCTGACTTTC. Translating gives CASSDREPGANVLTF.

This chain connects TRBV6-1 to TRBJ1-5; 7 bases are a match to TRBD1. This CDR3 has 15 amino acids. V gave up 3 bases and J gave up 4 bases; unmatched junction bases: 6. The V gene's germline CDR1 is MNHNS and CDR2 SASEGT. The CDR3 coding sequence is TGTGCCAGCAGTGACCAGTCAGGGGGGAATCAGCCCCAGCATTTT. Its translation: CASSDQSGGNQPQHF.

The V call is TRBV5-6, the J call TRBJ2-5; D remains unclear. This CDR3 contains 13 residues. V lost 2 bases and J lost 1, with 6 bases in between. The germline gives CDR1 SGHDT, CDR2 YYEEEE. The CDR3 reads CASSFSVQETQYF. The CDR3 region has the DNA TGTGCCAGCAGCTTTTCCGTCCAAGAGACCCAGTACTTC.

This chain uses TRBV27 with TRBJ2-2; maybe TRBD1 (5 bases). Germline CDR1 reads MNHEY; CDR2 reads SMNVEV (reference sequence). The V end was cut by 0 bases, the J end by 6 bases, with 8 bases between. This CDR3 comprises 14 residues. This CDR3 reads CASSLSSRAGELFF. CDR3 bases: TGTGCCAGCAGTTTATCAAGCAGGGCCGGGGAGCTGTTTTTT.

The chain is built from TRBV6-5 and TRBJ1-3; D unclear. The CDR3 consists of 13 residues. Between the trimmed V and J ends, which lost 7 bases and 3 bases, there was a span of 10 bases. Germline CDR1 reads MNHEY; CDR2 reads SVGAGI. The CDR3 DNA follows: TGTGCCAGCAACGCGGAAGTTGGAAACACCATATATTTT. Translated, it gives CASNAEVGNTIYF.

The chain employs TRBV10-3 and TRBJ2-5; TRBD1 is a possible D gene (5 bases). Deletions cut 4 bases from V and 4 bases from J, with 7 bases between. This CDR3 contains 12 residues. CDR1 is ENHRY and CDR2 is SYGVKD in the germline V gene. CDR3 nucleotide sequence: TGTGCCATCAGTGCAGGGTTAGAGACCCAGTACTTC. It encodes CAISAGLETQYF.

The rearrangement uses TRBV2 and TRBJ2-3; 10 nucleotides match TRBD1. This CDR3 comprises 13 residues. The V gene end was trimmed by 10 bases and the J gene end by 6 bases; junction bases not matched to a gene: 7. Germline CDR1 reads SNHLY; CDR2 reads FYNNEI. The chain's CDR3 is CAKTGGGTDTQYF. The CDR3 nucleotides are TGTGCCAAGACAGGGGGCGGTACGGATACGCAGTATTTT.

This sequence joins TRBV3-1 (or the pseudogene TRBV3-2) and TRBJ2-1; TRBD2 matches at 10 bases. There are 14 residues in the CDR3. J was trimmed by 5 bases and V by 5 bases; bases with no gene match: 3. Germline values: CDR1 LGHDT, CDR2 YNNKEL (reference sequence). The CDR3 protein is CASSIAGGNNEQFF. Here the CDR3 DNA reads TGTGCCAGCAGCATAGCGGGGGGAAACAATGAGCAGTTCTTC.

This clone has more than one count but fewer than ten. The chain joins TRBV19 to TRBJ1-6; maybe TRBD1 (5 bases). Germline loops: CDR1 LNHDA, CDR2 SQIVND (reference sequence). Trimming took off 0 bases at V and 8 bases at J, with 11 bases between the two ends. This CDR3 is 15 amino acids long. CDR3: CASSIDRDVDSPLHF. CDR3 coding DNA: TGTGCCAGTAGTATAGACAGGGATGTGGATTCACCCCTCCACTTT.

The V gene is TRBV28, the J gene TRBJ2-1; D possibly corresponds to TRBD2 (5 bases). There are 14 residues in the CDR3. CDR1 and CDR2 (germline): MDHEN, SYDVKM. Trimming stripped 8 bases from V and 4 bases from J, with 15 bases between. The CDR3 nucleotides read TGTGCCAGCGAATCTAAACTAGTGTACAATGAGCAGTTCTTC. This codes for CASESKLVYNEQFF.

The CDR3 loop reads CASSGGYRQVTYEQYF. In DNA, the CDR3 is TGTGCCAGCAGTGGAGGGTACAGACAGGTCACCTACGAGCAGTACTTC. The chain recombines TRBV6-1 with TRBJ2-7; TRBD1 might be the D (6 bases). The CDR3 loop spans 16 amino acids. V shed 4 bases and J shed 2 bases, with 18 bases lying between them. Germline-derived CDR1 and CDR2 are MNHNS and SASEGT.

This chain uses TRBV6-1 with TRBJ2-7, with D tentatively TRBD1 (6 bases). Trimming stripped 0 bases from V and 6 bases from J, with 12 bases between. The CDR3 runs 14 residues. Per the germline V gene, CDR1 is MNHNS and CDR2 is SASEGT. CDR3 sequence reads: CASSEAGRGGEQYF. The CDR3, as DNA: TGTGCCAGCAGTGAAGCGGGCAGGGGCGGCGAGCAGTACTTC.

The chain has TRBV24-1 and TRBJ2-1; the D gene is possibly TRBD2 (6 bases). Per the germline V gene, CDR1 is KGHDR and CDR2 is SFDVKD. The V gene lost 5 bases and the J gene lost 6 bases, with 10 bases spanning the gap. There are 13 residues in the CDR3. DNA of the CDR3: TGTGCCACCAGTGCGGTCGGGGGCAATGAGCAGTTCTTC. Encoded protein: CATSAVGGNEQFF.

A single count supports this clone. The chain joins TRBV10-3 to TRBJ1-1; tentatively, D is TRBD1 (6 bases). This CDR3 has 15 amino acids. V was shortened by 3 bases and J by 2 bases, with 13 bases between the two germline ends. CDR1 is ENHRY and CDR2 is SYGVKD in the germline V gene. DNA for the CDR3: TGTGCCATCAGTGATAGGGGGGGGGACAACACTGAAGCTTTCTTT. Translated, it gives CAISDRGGDNTEAFF.

V gene TRBV12-3 or TRBV12-4 combines with J gene TRBJ2-7; 8 bases line up with TRBD1. This CDR3 is built from 13 residues. The J segment lost 3 bases and the V segment lost 8 bases, leaving 6 bases of the junction unmatched. The CDR3 nucleotides are TGTGCCAGCGGACAGGGATTATTCTACGAGCAGTACTTC. This codes for CASGQGLFYEQYF.

The genes are TRBV5-1 and TRBJ2-2; the D gene is possibly TRBD1 (6 bases). Germline lookup yields CDR1 SGHRS and CDR2 YFSETQ. The CDR3 runs to 14 residues. V shed 4 bases and J shed 4 bases, with 11 bases lying between them. CDR3 sequence (DNA): TGCGCCAGCAGCGTTGGGACACTCACCGGGGAGCTGTTTTTT. Translating it yields CASSVGTLTGELFF.

J is TRBJ2-3 and V is TRBV12-3 or TRBV12-4; TRBD2 might be the D (5 bases). The CDR3 runs to 12 residues. V gave up 3 bases and J gave up 8 bases, with 9 bases separating them. This chain's CDR3 is CASSFSRGTQYF. In DNA, the CDR3 is TGTGCCAGCAGTTTTTCCCGGGGTACGCAGTATTTT.

This clone was picked up a small number of times. This chain joins TRBV6-5 and TRBJ1-1; 7 bases fit TRBD1. In germline, CDR1 is MNHEY, CDR2 SVGAGI. This CDR3 region has 15 residues. V lost 4 bases to trimming and J lost 2 bases; unmatched junction nucleotides: 7. Here the CDR3 reads CASSFDGTVNTEAFF. For the CDR3, the DNA is TGTGCCAGCAGTTTTGACGGGACAGTTAACACTGAAGCTTTCTTT.

The chain combines TRBV5-1 with TRBJ2-5; 8 bases match TRBD2. V lost 1 base and J lost 5; bases outside the gene matches: 10. The CDR3 consists of 16 residues. From germline, CDR1 is SGHRS and CDR2 YFSETQ. Here the CDR3 reads CASSLIPGRVTETQYF. In DNA form, the CDR3 reads TGCGCCAGCAGCTTGATTCCCGGGAGGGTGACGGAGACCCAGTACTTC.

The V call is TRBV30, the J call TRBJ2-3, with D possibly being TRBD1 (5 bases). CDR3 length equals 11 residues. Per the germline V gene, CDR1 is GTSNPN and CDR2 is SVGIG (reference sequence). The germline V and J ends were trimmed by 3 bases and 4 bases, with 5 bases remaining between them. The CDR3 DNA reads TGTGCCTGGAGAGGGGCAGATACGCAGTATTTT. Residues: CAWRGADTQYF.

The rearrangement links TRBV29-1 to TRBJ1-5; 9 bases match TRBD1. The CDR3 covers 12 residues. The ends lost 7 bases at V and 4 bases at J; junction bases unmatched: 2. Germline V CDR1 and CDR2: SQVTM, ANQGSEA. CDR3 nucleotides: TGCAGCGCTGGGACAGGGAATCAGCCCCAGCATTTT. Its translation is CSAGTGNQPQHF.

This clone appeared a few times. The rearrangement joins TRBV30 to TRBJ1-5; D call uncertain. V was cut by 0 bases and J by 9 bases, with 9 bases left in between. The germline gives CDR1 GTSNPN, CDR2 SVGIG (reference sequence). The CDR3 sequence is 12 residues long. CDR3 sequence (DNA): TGTGCCTGGAGTGTAGAGGCGGGGCCCCAGCATTTT. It yields the protein CAWSVEAGPQHF. Supplemented by reference TRBV30 and TRBJ1-5, the full variable domain reads SQTIHQWPATLVQPVGSPLSLECTVEGTSNPNLYWYRQAAGRGLQLLFYSVGIGQISSEVPQNLSASRPQDRQFILSSKKLLLSDSGFYLCAWSVEAGPQHFGDGTRLSIL.

CDR3 in amino acids: CASNRGLAGSYEQYF. As DNA, the CDR3 is TGTGCCAGCAATAGAGGACTAGCGGGATCCTACGAGCAGTACTTC. The V call is TRBV6-5, the J call TRBJ2-7; 12 positions match TRBD2. This CDR3 region has 15 residues. CDR1 is MNHEY, CDR2 SVGAGI, per germline. Trimming cost V 7 bases and J 1 base; bases outside gene matches: 5.

V usage is TRBV5-6 and J usage is TRBJ1-5, with D hard to call. Trimming pared 2 bases from V and 1 base from J, leaving 10 bases between. Germline values: CDR1 SGHDT, CDR2 YYEEEE. The CDR3 length is 15 residues. This CDR3 is CASSFWSISNQPQHF. The DNA of the CDR3 is TGTGCCAGCAGCTTCTGGTCTATCAGCAATCAGCCCCAGCATTTT.

This sequence joins TRBV6-5 and TRBJ1-3; 8 bases line up with TRBD1. V lost 0 bases to trimming and J lost 2 bases; unmatched junction nucleotides: 0. Germline V gives CDR1 MNHEY, CDR2 SVGAGI. The length of the CDR3 is 15 residues. CDR3 protein: CASSYSDRAGNTIYF. The CDR3 DNA follows: TGTGCCAGCAGTTACTCGGACAGGGCTGGAAACACCATATATTTT.

The chain recombines TRBV7-9 with TRBJ1-1; 8 nucleotides align to TRBD1. J was trimmed by 3 bases and V by 5 bases; bases with no gene match: 5. CDR1 and CDR2 (germline): SEHNR, FQNEAQ (reference sequence). The CDR3 sequence is 14 residues long. The CDR3 is CASSNQGADTEAFF. The DNA of the CDR3 is TGTGCCAGCAGCAACCAGGGGGCGGACACTGAAGCTTTCTTT.

The chain recombines TRBV6-5 with TRBJ2-3; 11 bases are shared with TRBD2. There are 14 residues in the CDR3. Germline V lookup: CDR1 MNHEY, CDR2 SVGAGI. Losses at the gene ends were 10 bases for V and 6 bases for J; bases not matched to a gene: 9. CDR3 DNA: TGTGCCACCACACTAGCGGGAGAGAGGGATACGCAGTATTTT. Translation: CATTLAGERDTQYF.

The chain combines TRBV3-1 (or the pseudogene TRBV3-2) with TRBJ1-2; 9 bases line up with TRBD1. V lost 4 bases and J lost 3; bases outside the gene matches: 3. Germline lookup yields CDR1 LGHDT and CDR2 YNNKEL (reference sequence). CDR3 length: 14 amino acids. CDR3 residues: CASSPTGGDYGYTF. The CDR3 region has the DNA TGTGCCAGCAGCCCAACAGGGGGCGACTATGGCTACACCTTC.

V and J are TRBV28 and TRBJ2-7; D remains unclear. V was trimmed by 1 base and J by 7 bases, leaving 5 bases between them. Germline V gene lookup returns CDR1 MDHEN and CDR2 SYDVKM. The CDR3 spans 11 residues. The CDR3 DNA reads TGTGCCAGCAGTTTATCGAGGGAGCAGTACTTC. The encoded protein is CASSLSREQYF.